The clone carrying this T cell receptor beta chain was seen once. These data originate in a study of OX40 agonist ivuxolimab in advanced cancers. Trimming removed 3 bases from V and 5 bases from J, with 18 bases in between. Germline V gene sequence: CDR1 SGHNT, CDR2 YYREEE (reference sequence). This CDR3 is built from 16 residues. Measured with immunoSEQ multiplex PCR; TCRdb has only the in-frame clones, and not every one. In the table there are more than 55,000 clones, 70% to 90% of which are singletons. The chain recombines TRBV5-4 with TRBJ2-1; D unclear. The source was CD4+ or CD8+ T cells sorted from blood, collected in a trial of the OX40 agonist ivuxolimab. The receptor comes from an adult with an advanced solid tumor such as melanoma, head and neck, liver or kidney cancer. CDR3 amino acids: CASSSPRSPQNNEQFF. As DNA, the CDR3 is TGTGCCAGCAGCTCGCCGCGGAGCCCCCAAAACAATGAGCAGTTCTTC.